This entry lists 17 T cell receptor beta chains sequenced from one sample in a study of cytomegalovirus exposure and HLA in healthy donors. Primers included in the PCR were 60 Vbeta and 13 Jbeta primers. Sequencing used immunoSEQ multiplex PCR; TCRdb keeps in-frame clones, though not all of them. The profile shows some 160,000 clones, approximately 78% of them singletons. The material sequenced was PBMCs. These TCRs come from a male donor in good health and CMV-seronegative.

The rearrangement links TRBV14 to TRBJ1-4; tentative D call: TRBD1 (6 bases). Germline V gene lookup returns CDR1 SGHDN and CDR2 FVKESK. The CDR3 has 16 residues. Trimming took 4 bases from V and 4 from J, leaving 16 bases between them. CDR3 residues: CASSPTRGARNEKLFF. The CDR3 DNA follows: TGTGCCAGCAGCCCGACACGGGGGGCTCGTAATGAAAAACTGTTTTTT.

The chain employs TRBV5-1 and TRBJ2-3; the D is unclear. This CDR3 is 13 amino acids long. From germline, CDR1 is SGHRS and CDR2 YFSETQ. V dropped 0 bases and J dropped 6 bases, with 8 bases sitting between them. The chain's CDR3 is CASSLDQRDTQYF. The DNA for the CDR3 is TGCGCCAGCAGCTTGGATCAGCGTGATACGCAGTATTTT.

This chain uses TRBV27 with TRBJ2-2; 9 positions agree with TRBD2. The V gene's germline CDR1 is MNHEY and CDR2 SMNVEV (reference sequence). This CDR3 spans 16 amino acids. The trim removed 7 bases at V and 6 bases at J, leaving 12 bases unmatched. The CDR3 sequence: CASTHGAGGPAGELFF. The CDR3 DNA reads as TGTGCCAGCACCCATGGCGCGGGGGGGCCGGCCGGGGAGCTGTTTTTT.

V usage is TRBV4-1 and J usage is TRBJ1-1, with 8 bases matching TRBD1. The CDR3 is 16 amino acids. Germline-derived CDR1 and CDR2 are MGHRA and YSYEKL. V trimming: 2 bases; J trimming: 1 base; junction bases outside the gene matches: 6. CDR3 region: CASSQRDGTGNTEAFF. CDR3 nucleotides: TGCGCCAGCAGCCAACGGGATGGGACAGGGAACACTGAAGCTTTCTTT.

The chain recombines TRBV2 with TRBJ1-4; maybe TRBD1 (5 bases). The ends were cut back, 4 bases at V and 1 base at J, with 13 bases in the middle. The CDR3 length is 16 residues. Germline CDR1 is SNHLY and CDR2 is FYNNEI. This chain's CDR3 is CASSADIGLTNEKLFF. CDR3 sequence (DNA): TGTGCCAGCAGTGCGGACATTGGCCTAACTAATGAAAAACTGTTTTTT.

The CDR3 DNA reads as TGTGCCAGCAGCCGACCCGGTTCGGTAGCGGGAGGGCAGTTCTTC. Translation: CASSRPGSVAGGQFF. This chain links TRBV5-4 with TRBJ2-1; 10 nucleotides line up with TRBD2. Trimming cost V 4 bases and J 12 bases; bases outside gene matches: 13. The germline gives CDR1 SGHNT, CDR2 YYREEE (reference sequence). The CDR3 is 15 residues long. Drawing the rest from reference TRBV5-4 and TRBJ2-1, the complete variable domain is ETGVTQSPTHLIKTRGQQVTLRCSSQSGHNTVSWYQQALGQGPQFIFQYYREEENGRGNFPPRFSGLQFPNYSSELNVNALELDDSALYLCASSRPGSVAGGQFFGPGTRLTVL.

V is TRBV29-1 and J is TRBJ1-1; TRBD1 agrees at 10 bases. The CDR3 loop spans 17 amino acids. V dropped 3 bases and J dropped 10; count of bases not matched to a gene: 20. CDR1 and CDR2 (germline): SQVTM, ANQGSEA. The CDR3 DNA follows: TGCAGCGTTGAGGGTTGGACAGGGGGTTTTTCCAGCGGTGGAGCTTTCTTT. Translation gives CSVEGWTGGFSSGGAFF.

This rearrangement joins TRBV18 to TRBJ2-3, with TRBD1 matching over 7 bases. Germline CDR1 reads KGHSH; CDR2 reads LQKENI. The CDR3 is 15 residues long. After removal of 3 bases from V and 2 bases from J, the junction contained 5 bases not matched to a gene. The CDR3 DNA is TGTGCCAGCTCACCCAACAGGGGCGTCACAGATACGCAGTATTTT. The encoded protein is CASSPNRGVTDTQYF.

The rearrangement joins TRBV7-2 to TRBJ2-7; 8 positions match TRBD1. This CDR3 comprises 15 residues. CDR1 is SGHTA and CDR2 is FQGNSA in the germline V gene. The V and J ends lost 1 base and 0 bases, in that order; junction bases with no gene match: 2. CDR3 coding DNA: TGTGCCAGCAGCTTAGACAGGGGGAGCTCCTACGAGCAGTACTTC. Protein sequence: CASSLDRGSSYEQYF.

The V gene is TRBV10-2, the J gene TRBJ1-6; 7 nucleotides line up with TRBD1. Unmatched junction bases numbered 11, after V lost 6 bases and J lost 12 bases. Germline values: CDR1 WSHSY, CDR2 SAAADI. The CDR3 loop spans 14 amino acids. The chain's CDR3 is CASRSTGSLGPLHF. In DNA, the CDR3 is TGCGCCAGCAGGTCGACAGGGAGTTTGGGACCCCTCCACTTT.

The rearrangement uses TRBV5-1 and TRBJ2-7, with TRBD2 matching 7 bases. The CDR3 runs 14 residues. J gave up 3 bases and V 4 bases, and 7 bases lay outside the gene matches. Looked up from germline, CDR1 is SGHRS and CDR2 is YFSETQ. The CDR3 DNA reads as TGCGCCAGCAGCGGGCGGGGGAACTTCTACGAGCAGTACTTC. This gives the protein CASSGRGNFYEQYF.

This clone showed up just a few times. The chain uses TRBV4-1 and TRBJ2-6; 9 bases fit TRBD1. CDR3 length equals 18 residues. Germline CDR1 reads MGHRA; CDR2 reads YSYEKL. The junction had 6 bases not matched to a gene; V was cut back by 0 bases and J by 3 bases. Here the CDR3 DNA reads TGCGCCAGCAGCCAAGATCCACAGGGGGCTAGTGGGGCCAACGTCCTGACTTTC. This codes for CASSQDPQGASGANVLTF.

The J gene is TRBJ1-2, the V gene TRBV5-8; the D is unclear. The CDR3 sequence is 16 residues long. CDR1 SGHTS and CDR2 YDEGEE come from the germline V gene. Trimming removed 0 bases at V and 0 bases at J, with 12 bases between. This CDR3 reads CASSLDLLRSNYGYTF. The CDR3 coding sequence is TGTGCCAGCAGCTTGGATCTACTGCGGTCTAACTATGGCTACACCTTC.

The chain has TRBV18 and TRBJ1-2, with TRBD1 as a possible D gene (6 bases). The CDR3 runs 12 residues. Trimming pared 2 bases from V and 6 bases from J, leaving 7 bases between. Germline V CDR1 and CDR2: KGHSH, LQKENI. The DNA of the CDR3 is TGTGCCAGCTCACCATCAGGGGATGGCTACACCTTC. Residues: CASSPSGDGYTF.

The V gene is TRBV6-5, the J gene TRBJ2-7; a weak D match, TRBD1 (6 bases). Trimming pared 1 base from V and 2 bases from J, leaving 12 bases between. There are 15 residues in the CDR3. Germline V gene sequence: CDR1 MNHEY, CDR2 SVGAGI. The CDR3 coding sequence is TGTGCCAGCAGTTACTTGGGGACACGGACCTACGAGCAGTACTTC. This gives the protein CASSYLGTRTYEQYF.

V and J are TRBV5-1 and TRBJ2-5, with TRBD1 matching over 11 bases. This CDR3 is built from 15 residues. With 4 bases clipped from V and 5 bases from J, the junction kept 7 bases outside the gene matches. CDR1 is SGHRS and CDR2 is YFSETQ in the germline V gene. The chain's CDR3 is CASSMDRGPQETQYF. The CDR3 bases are TGCGCCAGCAGCATGGACAGGGGGCCTCAGGAGACCCAGTACTTC. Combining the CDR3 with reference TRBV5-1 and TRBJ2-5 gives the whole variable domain KAGVTQTPRYLIKTRGQQVTLSCSPISGHRSVSWYQQTPGQGLQFLFEYFSETQRNKGNFPGRFSGRQFSNSRSEMNVSTLELGDSALYLCASSMDRGPQETQYFGPGTRLLVL.

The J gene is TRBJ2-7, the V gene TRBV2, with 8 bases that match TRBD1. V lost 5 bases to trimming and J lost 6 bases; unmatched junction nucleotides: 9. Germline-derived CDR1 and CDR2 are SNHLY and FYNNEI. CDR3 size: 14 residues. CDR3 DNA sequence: TGTGCCAGCAGTTCTACCGGACAGGGAACCGAGCAGTACTTC. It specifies CASSSTGQGTEQYF.